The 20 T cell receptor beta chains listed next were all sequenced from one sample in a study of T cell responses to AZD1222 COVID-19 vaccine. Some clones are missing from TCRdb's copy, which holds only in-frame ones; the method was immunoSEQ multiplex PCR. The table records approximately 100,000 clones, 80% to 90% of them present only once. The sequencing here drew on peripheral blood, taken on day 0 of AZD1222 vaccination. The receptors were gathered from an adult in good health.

The CDR3 loop reads CASSEGGLQEQYF. The CDR3 coding sequence is TGTGCCAGCAGTGAGGGCGGGCTCCAAGAGCAGTACTTC. V gene TRBV6-1 combines with J gene TRBJ2-7; perhaps TRBD2 as D (5 bases). V was trimmed by 3 bases and J by 7 bases, leaving 13 bases between them. This CDR3 has 13 amino acids. CDR1 MNHNS and CDR2 SASEGT come from the germline V gene.

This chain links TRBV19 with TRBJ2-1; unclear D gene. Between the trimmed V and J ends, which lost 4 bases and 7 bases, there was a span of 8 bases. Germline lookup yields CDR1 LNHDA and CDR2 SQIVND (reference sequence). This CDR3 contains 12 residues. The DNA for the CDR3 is TGTGCCAGTAGTACCAGGTGGAATGAGCAGTTCTTC. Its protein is CASSTRWNEQFF. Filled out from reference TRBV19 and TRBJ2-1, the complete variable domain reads DGGITQSPKYLFRKEGQNVTLSCEQNLNHDAMYWYRQDPGQGLRLIYYSQIVNDFQKGDIAEGYSVSREKKESFPLTVTSAQKNPTAFYLCASSTRWNEQFFGPGTRLTVL.

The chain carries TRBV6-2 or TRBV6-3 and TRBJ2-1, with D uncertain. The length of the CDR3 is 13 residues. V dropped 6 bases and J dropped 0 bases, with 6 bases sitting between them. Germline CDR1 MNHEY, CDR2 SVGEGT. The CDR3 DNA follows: TGTGCCAGCAGATACCCCTCCTACAATGAGCAGTTCTTC. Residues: CASRYPSYNEQFF.

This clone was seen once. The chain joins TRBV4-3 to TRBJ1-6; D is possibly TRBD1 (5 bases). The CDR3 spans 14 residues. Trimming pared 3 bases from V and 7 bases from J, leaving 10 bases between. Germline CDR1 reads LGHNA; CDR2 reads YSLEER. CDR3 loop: CASSQDKGNSPLHF. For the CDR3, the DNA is TGCGCCAGCAGCCAGGACAAAGGAAATTCACCCCTCCACTTT.

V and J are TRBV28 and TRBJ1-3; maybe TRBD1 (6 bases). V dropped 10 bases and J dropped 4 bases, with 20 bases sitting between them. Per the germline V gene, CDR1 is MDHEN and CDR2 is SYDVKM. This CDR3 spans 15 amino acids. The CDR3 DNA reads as TGTGCCACCGCACCCGGGACATTGGGAGGAAACACCATATATTTT. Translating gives CATAPGTLGGNTIYF. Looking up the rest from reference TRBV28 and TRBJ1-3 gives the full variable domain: DVKVTQSSRYLVKRTGEKVFLECVQDMDHENMFWYRQDPGLGLRLIYFSYDVKMKEKGDIPEGYSVSREKKERFSLILESASTNQTSMYLCATAPGTLGGNTIYFGEGSWLTVV.

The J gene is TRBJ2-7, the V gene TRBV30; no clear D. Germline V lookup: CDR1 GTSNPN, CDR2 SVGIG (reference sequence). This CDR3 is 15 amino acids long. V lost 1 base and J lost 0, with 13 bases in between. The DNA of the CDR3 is TGTGCCTGGAGTGGGTGGACCTCGAGCTCCTACGAGCAGTACTTC. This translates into CAWSGWTSSSYEQYF.

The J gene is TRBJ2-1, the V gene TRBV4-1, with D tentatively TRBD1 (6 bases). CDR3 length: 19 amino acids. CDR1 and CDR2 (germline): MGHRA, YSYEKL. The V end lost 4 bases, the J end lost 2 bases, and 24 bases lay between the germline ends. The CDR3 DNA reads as TGCGCCAGCAGCCTAGATCCTCCCAGGGGACACCTGGCCTACAATGAGCAGTTCTTC. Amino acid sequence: CASSLDPPRGHLAYNEQFF.

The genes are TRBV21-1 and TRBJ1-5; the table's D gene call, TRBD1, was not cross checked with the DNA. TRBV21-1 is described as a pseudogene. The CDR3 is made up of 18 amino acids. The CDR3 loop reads CASSKWVRIRGSNQPQHF. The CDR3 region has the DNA TGTGCCAGCAGCAAGTGGGTCAGGATCAGGGGGAGCAATCAGCCCCAGCATTTT.

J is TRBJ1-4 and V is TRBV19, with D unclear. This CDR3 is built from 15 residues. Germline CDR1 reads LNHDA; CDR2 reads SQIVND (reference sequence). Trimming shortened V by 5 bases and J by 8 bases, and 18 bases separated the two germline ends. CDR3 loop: CASSDRTEALEKLFF. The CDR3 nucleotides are TGTGCCAGTAGTGACCGGACGGAAGCTTTGGAAAAACTGTTTTTT.

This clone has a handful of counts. This CDR3 is CASSLSQGPNSPLHF. CDR3 coding DNA: TGTGCCAGCAGCTTATCTCAGGGACCAAATTCACCCCTCCACTTT. The rearrangement uses TRBV7-3 and TRBJ1-6, with a tentative D call TRBD1 (5 bases). Trimming took off 2 bases at V and 7 bases at J, with 12 bases between the two ends. The CDR3 is 15 residues long. Per germline, CDR1 SGHTA and CDR2 FQGTGA.

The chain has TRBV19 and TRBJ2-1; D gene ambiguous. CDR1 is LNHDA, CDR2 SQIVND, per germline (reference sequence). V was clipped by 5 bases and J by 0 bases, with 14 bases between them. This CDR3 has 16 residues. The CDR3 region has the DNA TGTGCCAGTAGTCCTGGACCCGTCGGCTCCTACAATGAGCAGTTCTTC. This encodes CASSPGPVGSYNEQFF. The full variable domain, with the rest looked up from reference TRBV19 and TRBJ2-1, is DGGITQSPKYLFRKEGQNVTLSCEQNLNHDAMYWYRQDPGQGLRLIYYSQIVNDFQKGDIAEGYSVSREKKESFPLTVTSAQKNPTAFYLCASSPGPVGSYNEQFFGPGTRLTVL.

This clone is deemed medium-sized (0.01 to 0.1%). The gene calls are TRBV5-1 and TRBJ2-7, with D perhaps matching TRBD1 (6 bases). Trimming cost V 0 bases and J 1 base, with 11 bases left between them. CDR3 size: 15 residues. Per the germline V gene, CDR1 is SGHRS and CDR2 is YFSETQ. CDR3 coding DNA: TGCGCCAGCAGCTTGGTGACAGGTCCGTCCTACGAGCAGTACTTC. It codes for CASSLVTGPSYEQYF. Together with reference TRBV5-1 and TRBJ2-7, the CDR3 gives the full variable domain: KAGVTQTPRYLIKTRGQQVTLSCSPISGHRSVSWYQQTPGQGLQFLFEYFSETQRNKGNFPGRFSGRQFSNSRSEMNVSTLELGDSALYLCASSLVTGPSYEQYFGPGTRLTVT.

The CDR3 reads CASADSTDTQYF. Here the CDR3 DNA reads TGTGCCAGCGCGGATAGCACAGATACGCAGTATTTT. The gene calls are TRBV6-9 and TRBJ2-3; no firm D call. There are 12 residues in the CDR3. The ends were cut back, 8 bases at V and 0 bases at J, with 6 bases in the middle. CDR1 is MNHGY and CDR2 is SVAAGI in the germline V gene.

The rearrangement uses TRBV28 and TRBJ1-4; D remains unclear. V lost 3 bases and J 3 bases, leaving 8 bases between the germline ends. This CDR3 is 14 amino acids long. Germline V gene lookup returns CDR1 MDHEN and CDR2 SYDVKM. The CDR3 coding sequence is TGTGCCAGCAGTTTGCCCCCGGCTAATGAAAAACTGTTTTTT. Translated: CASSLPPANEKLFF.

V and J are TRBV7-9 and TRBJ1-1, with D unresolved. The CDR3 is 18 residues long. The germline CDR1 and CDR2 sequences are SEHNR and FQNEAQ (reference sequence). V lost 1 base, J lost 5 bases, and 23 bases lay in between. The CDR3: CASSLVTLVGNPKTEAFF. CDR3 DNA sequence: TGTGCCAGCAGCTTAGTTACTCTGGTAGGCAACCCGAAAACTGAAGCTTTCTTT.

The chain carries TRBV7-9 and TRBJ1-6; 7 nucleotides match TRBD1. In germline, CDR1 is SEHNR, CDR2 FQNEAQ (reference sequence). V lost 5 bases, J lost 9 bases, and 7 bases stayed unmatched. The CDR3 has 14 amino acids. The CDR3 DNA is TGTGCCAGCAGCCCCGCAGGGGGGGGTTCACCCCTCCACTTT. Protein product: CASSPAGGGSPLHF.

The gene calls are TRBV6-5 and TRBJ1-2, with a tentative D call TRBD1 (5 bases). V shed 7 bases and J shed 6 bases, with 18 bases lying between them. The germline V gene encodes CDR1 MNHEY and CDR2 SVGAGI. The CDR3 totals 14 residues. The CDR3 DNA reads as TGTGCCAGCACCGGGACCTGGGAAGGTCATGGCTACACCTTC. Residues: CASTGTWEGHGYTF.

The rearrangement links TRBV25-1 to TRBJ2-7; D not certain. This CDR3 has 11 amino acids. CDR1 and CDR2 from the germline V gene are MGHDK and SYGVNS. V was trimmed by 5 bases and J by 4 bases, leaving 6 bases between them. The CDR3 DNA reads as TGTGCCAGCAGTAAAACGTACGAGCAGTACTTC. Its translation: CASSKTYEQYF.

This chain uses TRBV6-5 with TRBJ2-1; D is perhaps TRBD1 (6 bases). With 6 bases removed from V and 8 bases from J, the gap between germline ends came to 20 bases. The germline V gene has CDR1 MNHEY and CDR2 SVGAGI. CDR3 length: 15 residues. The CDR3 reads CASRIIRGSGDEQFF. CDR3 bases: TGTGCCAGCAGAATAATCAGGGGATCCGGGGATGAGCAGTTCTTC.

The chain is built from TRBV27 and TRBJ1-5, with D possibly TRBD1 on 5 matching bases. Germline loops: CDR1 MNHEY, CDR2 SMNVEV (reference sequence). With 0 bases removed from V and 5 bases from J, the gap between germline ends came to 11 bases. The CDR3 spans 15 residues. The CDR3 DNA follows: TGTGCCAGCAGTTTATCCAGGGCGTCTGATCAGCCCCAGCATTTT. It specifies CASSLSRASDQPQHF.